These T cell receptor beta chains were read from a single sample in a study of cytotoxic CD8 clonotypes in ibrutinib-treated CLL. Libraries were prepared by immunoSEQ multiplex PCR; TCRdb keeps only in-frame clonotypes and omits some of them. The data hold 200,000 to 250,000 clones, with 60% to 80% observed a single time. The sequences come from PBMCs, collected after 12 months of ibrutinib treatment. The receptors here all came from a human donor with chronic lymphocytic leukemia. The CDR3 runs from the conserved cysteine through the conserved F or W. A D gene is named only where the DNA matches it firmly. Only part of the rows carry a size: once, few, many, or a class if the clone is expanded.

>NA|TRBD2|TRBJ2-1|TRBV25-1
TGTGCCAGCAGTGGCTTACTATCGGGACTAGCGAGCAATGAGCAGTTCTTC
CASSGLLSGLASNEQFF
>once|NA|TRBJ2-2|TRBV7-8
TGTGCCAGCAGCTTCTCCCGGGACACCGGGGAGCTGTTTTTT
CASSFSRDTGELFF
>few|TRBD1|TRBJ1-1|TRBV2
TGTGCCAGCAGGACAGGGGGCACTGAAGCTTTCTTT
CASRTGGTEAFF
>few|NA|TRBJ1-6|TRBV7-3
TGTGCCAGCAGCTTAACAGGTCTCAATTCACCCCTCCACTTT
CASSLTGLNSPLHF
>NA|NA|TRBJ2-5|TRBV5-1
TGCGCCAGCAGCTTGGGATTCGGGGGAGGAGAGACCCAGTACTTC
CASSLGFGGGETQYF
>NA|NA|TRBJ1-3|TRBV7-8
TGTGCCAGCAGCTTAGTCGGCTCAGGAAACACCATATATTTT
CASSLVGSGNTIYF
>few|NA|TRBJ2-1|TRBV27
TGTGCCAGCAGTCCAGTTGGGGCTAGCGATAGGAATGAGCAGTTCTTC
CASSPVGASDRNEQFF
>NA|TRBD1|TRBJ1-1|TRBV6-6
TGTGCCAGCTCAGTTACGGGGACAGGGGTAACTGAAGCTTTCTTT
CASSVTGTGVTEAFF
>NA|NA|TRBJ1-1|TRBV13
TGTGCCAGCAGCTTAATTCCGTCGGCTGAAGCTTTCTTT
CASSLIPSAEAFF
>NA|NA|TRBJ1-1|TRBV5-4
TGTGCCAGCAGCTTTAAAGATGTTGAAGCTTTCTTT
CASSFKDVEAFF